Listed here are 23 T cell receptor beta chains from one sample, sequenced in a study of neurological immune-mediated disorders. TCRdb re-derived calls from the 5' RACE reads in MiXCR, one entry per CDR3 protein. The sample lists roughly 70,000 distinct CDR3 sequences; around 5% were seen once. The sequencing sample was made of PBMCs. These receptors were collected from a woman in her twenties or thirties with multiple sclerosis.

This clonotype appeared many times. This chain connects TRBV9 to TRBJ2-3; no reliable D call. The CDR3 runs 14 residues. V was clipped by 0 bases and J by 5 bases, with 10 bases between them. The germline CDR1 and CDR2 sequences are SGDLS and YYNGEE. CDR3 sequence reads: CASSVDRAGDTQYF. CDR3 bases: TGTGCCAGCAGCGTAGATAGGGCAGGAGATACGCAGTATTTT.

In its sample, this clonotype was seen many times. The chain recombines TRBV12-3 or TRBV12-4 with TRBJ1-3; D remains ambiguous. V lost 7 bases and J 0 bases, leaving 10 bases between the germline ends. The length of the CDR3 is 14 residues. This CDR3 reads CASIPWGSGNTIYF. The CDR3 coding sequence is TGTGCCAGCATCCCCTGGGGCTCTGGAAACACCATATATTTT.

This clonotype was counted ten times or more. V and J are TRBV6-5 and TRBJ1-4; D is possibly TRBD1 (6 bases). CDR1 and CDR2 (germline): MNHEY, SVGAGI. Trimming pared 5 bases from V and 5 bases from J, leaving 12 bases between. This CDR3 has 14 amino acids. Here the CDR3 reads CASSRTASNEKLFF. CDR3 DNA: TGTGCCAGCAGTCGGACAGCGAGCAATGAAAAACTGTTTTTT.

This clonotype was recorded at least ten times. The chain combines TRBV7-2 with TRBJ2-7; TRBD2 matches 8 bases. This CDR3 has 14 amino acids. Germline assignment: CDR1 SGHTA and CDR2 FQGNSA. The V segment lost 3 bases and the J segment 3 bases; nucleotides outside the gene matches: 4. The CDR3 sequence is CASSFRGGHYEQYF. CDR3 nucleotides: TGTGCCAGCAGCTTTCGGGGGGGCCACTACGAGCAGTACTTC.

As to this clonotype: This may arise from a read error, as a much more abundant clone is one base away. The chain recombines TRBV6-6 with TRBJ1-5; D may be TRBD1 (5 bases). The CDR3 is 13 amino acids. CDR1 MNHNY and CDR2 SVGAGI come from the germline V gene (reference sequence). V was shortened by 6 bases and J by 9 bases, with 15 bases between the two germline ends. CDR3 residues: CASRSEQGVPQHF. The CDR3 region has the DNA TGTGCCAGCAGATCCGAGCAGGGAGTGCCCCAGCATTTT.

The chain couples TRBV20-1 to TRBJ2-2; a weak D match, TRBD1 (6 bases). The CDR3 extends over 15 amino acids. V lost 3 bases and J 3 bases, leaving 14 bases between the germline ends. CDR1 and CDR2 (germline): DFQATT, SNEGSKA (reference sequence). CDR3: CSARSGTRDTGELFF. In DNA form, the CDR3 reads TGCAGTGCTAGGTCCGGGACAAGGGACACCGGGGAGCTGTTTTTT.

The sample holds many counts of this clonotype. This chain joins TRBV5-1 and TRBJ2-7, with 7 bases aligning to TRBD1. V was clipped by 4 bases and J by 5 bases; unmatched bases: 9. Per the germline V gene, CDR1 is SGHRS and CDR2 is YFSETQ. The CDR3 has 14 residues. CDR3 coding DNA: TGCGCCAGCAGCGCACCGGCAGGGGGTAACGAGCAGTACTTC. Protein product: CASSAPAGGNEQYF.

This clonotype was counted ten times or more. For the CDR3, the DNA is TGCGCCAGCGGGGATATGGGCGAGCAGTACTTC. This gives the protein CASGDMGEQYF. The chain employs TRBV5-1 and TRBJ2-7, with D hard to call. There are 11 residues in the CDR3. Germline V gene data show CDR1 as SGHRS and CDR2 as YFSETQ. Trimming removed 7 bases from V and 6 bases from J, with 11 bases in between.

There are many counts of this clonotype. The V call is TRBV20-1, the J call TRBJ2-3; 8 nucleotides match TRBD2. The CDR3 spans 12 residues. The J segment lost 4 bases and the V segment lost 3 bases, leaving 0 bases of the junction unmatched. The germline gives CDR1 DFQATT, CDR2 SNEGSKA (reference sequence). The CDR3 is CSASGGADTQYF. Written as DNA, the CDR3 is TGCAGTGCTAGCGGGGGGGCAGATACGCAGTATTTT.

To note about this clonotype: The junction departs from germline at one end; a sequencing error may be responsible. V usage is TRBV18 and J usage is TRBJ1-6, with D maybe TRBD1 (5 bases). The CDR3 consists of 16 residues. In germline, CDR1 is KGHSH, CDR2 LQKENI. The CDR3 is CASSPGAFEVDSPLNF. The CDR3 DNA is TGTGCCAGCTCACCAGGGGCCTTCGAGGTTGATTCACCCCTCAACTTT.

Ten or more counts support this clonotype. This chain connects TRBV30 to TRBJ1-4, with D unresolved. V was clipped by 4 bases and J by 8 bases, with 20 bases between them. The germline V gene has CDR1 GTSNPN and CDR2 SVGIG (reference sequence). CDR3 length equals 15 residues. In DNA form, the CDR3 reads TGTGCCTGGAATCCGGGAGACGCGGCTTGGGAAAAACTGTTTTTT. Protein sequence: CAWNPGDAAWEKLFF.

The V and J genes are TRBV5-1 and TRBJ2-5; 7 nucleotides match TRBD1. Germline-derived CDR1 and CDR2 are SGHRS and YFSETQ. This CDR3 comprises 15 residues. J lost 1 base, V lost 0 bases, and 3 bases had no gene match. The CDR3 DNA reads as TGCGCCAGCAGCTTGGGAGGACAGGTCCAAGAGACCCAGTACTTC. Translating it yields CASSLGGQVQETQYF.

This clonotype was counted ten times or more. The junction departs from the called germline gene at one end, perhaps through a read error. The chain joins TRBV5-6 to TRBJ1-6; no clear D gene. Germline V gives CDR1 SGHDT, CDR2 YYEEEE. The CDR3 contains 15 residues. The CDR3 spells CASSLEGVNNSPLNF. CDR3 bases: TGTGCCAGCAGCTTGGAAGGAGTTAATAATTCACCCCTCAACTTT.

There are a few counts of this clonotype. This chain joins TRBV6-6 and TRBJ1-2, with unresolved D. This CDR3 has 13 amino acids. Per germline, CDR1 MNHNY and CDR2 SVGAGI (reference sequence). The germline V and J ends were trimmed by 2 bases and 6 bases, with 10 bases remaining between them. CDR3 in DNA: TGTGCCAGCAGTTACGGGTCAGAAAATGGCTACACCTTC. Protein product: CASSYGSENGYTF.

V gene TRBV12-3 or TRBV12-4 combines with J gene TRBJ2-4; D might be TRBD1 (5 bases). The CDR3 consists of 14 residues. Trimming left V 1 base short and J 6 bases short, with 10 bases between. This chain's CDR3 is CASSLGGDRNIQYF. The DNA for the CDR3 is TGTGCCAGCAGTTTAGGGGGTGACAGAAACATTCAGTACTTC.

The sample holds many counts of this clonotype. This chain joins TRBV2 and TRBJ1-4; D may be TRBD1 (5 bases). Trimming cost V 3 bases and J 12 bases, with 11 bases left between them. This CDR3 comprises 12 residues. CDR1 is SNHLY, CDR2 FYNNEI, per germline. This CDR3 reads CASSDGGKELFF. CDR3 sequence (DNA): TGTGCCAGCAGTGATGGGGGGAAAGAACTGTTTTTT. Filled out from reference TRBV2 and TRBJ1-4, the complete variable domain reads EPEVTQTPSHQVTQMGQEVILRCVPISNHLYFYWYRQILGQKVEFLVSFYNNEISEKSEIFDDQFSVERPDGSNFTLKIRSTKLEDSAMYFCASSDGGKELFFGSGTQLSVL.

The sample holds many counts of this clonotype. The chain joins TRBV12-3 or TRBV12-4 to TRBJ2-7; a weak D match, TRBD1 (6 bases). CDR3 length: 14 residues. Trimming pared 5 bases from V and 2 bases from J, leaving 13 bases between. CDR3 in DNA: TGTGCCAGCAGTCCCCAGGGGTTTGCCTACGAGCAGTACTTC. Translating gives CASSPQGFAYEQYF.

This clonotype was detected a few times. V gene TRBV7-2 combines with J gene TRBJ1-4; no clear D. Germline CDR1 reads SGHTA; CDR2 reads FQGNSA. The CDR3 covers 14 residues. The germline V and J ends were trimmed by 4 bases and 8 bases, with 14 bases remaining between them. This CDR3 is CASSYAAVREKLFF. DNA of the CDR3: TGTGCCAGCAGCTACGCGGCAGTTAGGGAAAAACTGTTTTTT.

This clonotype was recorded many times. This chain links TRBV5-1 with TRBJ2-3, with 13 bases matching TRBD2. Germline trimming cut 4 bases from V and 8 bases from J; bases unmatched to any gene: 10. The length of the CDR3 is 16 residues. The germline V gene encodes CDR1 SGHRS and CDR2 YFSETQ. This chain's CDR3 is CASSPGTSGVRGTQYF. The CDR3 region has the DNA TGCGCCAGCAGCCCCGGGACTAGCGGGGTCAGGGGTACGCAGTATTTT.

This clonotype was observed a few times. The J gene is TRBJ2-5, the V gene TRBV5-1; the D is unclear. The CDR3 sequence is 13 residues long. Germline CDR1 and CDR2: SGHRS and YFSETQ. V was pared by 1 base and J by 0 bases, with 4 bases between. The CDR3 bases are TGCGCCAGCAGCTTGTTTGACCAAGAGACCCAGTACTTC. Protein sequence: CASSLFDQETQYF.

The sample holds many counts of this clonotype. J is TRBJ2-3 and V is TRBV6-1, with a weak D call TRBD1 (5 bases). The length of the CDR3 is 16 residues. Germline V gene data show CDR1 as MNHNS and CDR2 as SASEGT. Trimming pared 3 bases from V and 1 base from J, leaving 14 bases between. Here the CDR3 reads CASSDAPTRGTDTQYF. The CDR3 DNA follows: TGTGCCAGCAGTGATGCCCCTACCAGGGGCACAGATACGCAGTATTTT.

This clonotype has ten or more counts. V and J are TRBV7-6 and TRBJ2-3, with D possibly being TRBD1 (6 bases). The CDR3 sequence is 15 residues long. Germline loops: CDR1 SGHVS, CDR2 FNYEAQ. V was clipped by 6 bases and J by 4 bases, with 17 bases between them. The CDR3 DNA follows: TGTGCCAGCAGTTCTGACCCGACAGGTGCAGATACGCAGTATTTT. Its translation: CASSSDPTGADTQYF.

This clonotype was counted many times. V gene TRBV20-1 combines with J gene TRBJ2-7, with 7 bases that match TRBD1. The ends lost 5 bases at V and 1 base at J; junction bases unmatched: 5. The CDR3 extends over 13 amino acids. CDR1 is DFQATT and CDR2 is SNEGSKA in the germline V gene (reference sequence). The DNA of the CDR3 is TGCAGTGCTTACAGGGGAGAGTCCTACGAGCAGTACTTC. Its protein product is CSAYRGESYEQYF.